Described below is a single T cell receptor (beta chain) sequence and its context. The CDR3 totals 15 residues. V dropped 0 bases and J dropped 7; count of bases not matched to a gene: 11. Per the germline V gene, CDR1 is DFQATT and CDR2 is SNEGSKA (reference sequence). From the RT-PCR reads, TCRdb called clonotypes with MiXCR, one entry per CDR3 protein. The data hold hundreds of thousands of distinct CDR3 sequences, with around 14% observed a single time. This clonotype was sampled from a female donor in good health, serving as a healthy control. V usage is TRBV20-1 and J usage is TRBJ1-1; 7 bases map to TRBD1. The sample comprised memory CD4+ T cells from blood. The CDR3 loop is CSARDRQGVRVEAFF. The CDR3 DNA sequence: TGCAGTGCTAGAGATCGGCAGGGGGTAAGGGTTGAAGCTTTCTTT.